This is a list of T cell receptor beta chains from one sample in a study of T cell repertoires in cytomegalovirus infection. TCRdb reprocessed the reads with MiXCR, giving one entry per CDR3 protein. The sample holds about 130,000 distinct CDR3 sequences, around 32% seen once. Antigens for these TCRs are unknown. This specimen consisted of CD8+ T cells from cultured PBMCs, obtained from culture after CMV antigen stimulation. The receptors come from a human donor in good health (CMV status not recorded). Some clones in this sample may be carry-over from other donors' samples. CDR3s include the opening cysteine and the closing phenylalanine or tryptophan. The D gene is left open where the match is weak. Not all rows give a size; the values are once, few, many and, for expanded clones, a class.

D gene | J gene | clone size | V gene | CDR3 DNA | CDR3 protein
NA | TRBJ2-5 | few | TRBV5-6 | TGTGCCAGCAGCTTGGATTCACGACGGTCTAAAGAGACCCAGTACTTC | CASSLDSRRSKETQYF
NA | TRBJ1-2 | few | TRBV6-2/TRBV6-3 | TGTGCCAGCATCCCGTTTGGGGACACAGCTAACTATGGCTACACCTTC | CASIPFGDTANYGYTF
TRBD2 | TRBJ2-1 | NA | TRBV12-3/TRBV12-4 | TGTGCCAGCAGTTCCGGGACTAGCGGGGGGAGAGTACCCTACAATGAGCAGTTCTTC | CASSSGTSGGRVPYNEQFF
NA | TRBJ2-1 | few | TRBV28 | TGTGCCAGCCGCTCGACAGGACTCGAGTTCTTC | CASRSTGLEFF
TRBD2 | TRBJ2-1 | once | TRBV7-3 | TGTGCCAGCAGCACCTCTAGCGGCGGCTACAATGAGCAGTTCTTC | CASSTSSGGYNEQFF
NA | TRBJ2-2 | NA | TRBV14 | TGTGCCAGCAGCCTCTGGGACACACCGAACACCGGGGAGCTGTTTTTT | CASSLWDTPNTGELFF
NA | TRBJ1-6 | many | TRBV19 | TGTGCCAGTAGTCCCCCTCGGACATCTTCACCCCTCCACTTT | CASSPPRTSSPLHF
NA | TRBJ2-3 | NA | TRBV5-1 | TGCGCCAGCAGCTTGAGACCCGGGAGCACAGATACGCAGTATTTT | CASSLRPGSTDTQYF
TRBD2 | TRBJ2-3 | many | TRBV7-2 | TGTGCCAGCAGCTCCCCACTAGCGGGGGGAACAGATACGCAGTATTTT | CASSSPLAGGTDTQYF
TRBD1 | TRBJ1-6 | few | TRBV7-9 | TGTGCCAGCAGCTACATCACCCGACAGGGGGCTGATTCACCCCTCCACTTT | CASSYITRQGADSPLHF
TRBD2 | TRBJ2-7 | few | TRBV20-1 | TGCAGTGCTAGAAAGCGGGGGTCCTACGAGCAGTACTTC | CSARKRGSYEQYF
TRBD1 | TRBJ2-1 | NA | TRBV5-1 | TGCGCCAGCAGTTTGGACAGGGGAGACAATGAGCAGTTCTTC | CASSLDRGDNEQFF
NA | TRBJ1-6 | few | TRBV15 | TGTGCCACCAGCAGAGATCGTGGGCAGGCAACACCCCTCCACTTT | CATSRDRGQATPLHF
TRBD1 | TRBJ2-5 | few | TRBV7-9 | TGTGCCAGCAGCTCCCGACAGGGACGCCAAGAGACCCAGTACTTC | CASSSRQGRQETQYF
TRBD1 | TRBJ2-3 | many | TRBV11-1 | TGTGCCAGCAGCCTGACAGGGGGCCGGGATACGCAGTATTTT | CASSLTGGRDTQYF
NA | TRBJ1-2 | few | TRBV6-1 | TGTGCCAGCAGTGCGGCAGGACTTAATGGCTACACCTTC | CASSAAGLNGYTF
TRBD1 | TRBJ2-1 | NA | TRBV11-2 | TGTGCCAGCAGCTTAGAATGGGGGGACAGGATCTTCAATGAGCAGTTCTTC | CASSLEWGDRIFNEQFF
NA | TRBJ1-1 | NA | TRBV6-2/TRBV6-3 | TGTGCCAGCAGTTACTCGTTGGTCGTCGGGGAAGCTTTCTTT | CASSYSLVVGEAFF
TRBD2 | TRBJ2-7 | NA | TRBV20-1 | TGCAGTGCTAGAGATCTCGGGGAGGGGCACTACGAGCAGTACTTC | CSARDLGEGHYEQYF
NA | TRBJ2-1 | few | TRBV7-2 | TGTGCCAGCAGCTTAGGACTCAGGGGTGTCTACAATGAGCAGTTCTTC | CASSLGLRGVYNEQFF
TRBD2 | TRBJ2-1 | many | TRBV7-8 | TGTGCCAGCAGCCCCCGACTAGCGGCGATCCCCTACAATGAGCAGTTCTTC | CASSPRLAAIPYNEQFF
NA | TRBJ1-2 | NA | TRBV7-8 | TGTGCCAGCAGCTTGGGGGCGGCTGGCTACACCTTC | CASSLGAAGYTF
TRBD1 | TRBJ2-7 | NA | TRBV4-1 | TGCGCCAGCAGCCGGCTAGACAGGGGGCAACATGAGCAGTACTTC | CASSRLDRGQHEQYF
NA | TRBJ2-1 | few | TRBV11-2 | TGTGCCAGCAGCTTTCGTCGGGGGAACTACAATGAGCAGTTCTTC | CASSFRRGNYNEQFF
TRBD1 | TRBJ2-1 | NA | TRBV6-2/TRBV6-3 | TGTGCCAGCAGTTACGTGACAGGGTCCTACAATGAGCAGTTCTTC | CASSYVTGSYNEQFF
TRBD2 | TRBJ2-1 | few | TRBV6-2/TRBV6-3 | TGTGCCAGTACTAAAGACACTAGCGTTTCCTACAATGAGCAGTTCTTC | CASTKDTSVSYNEQFF
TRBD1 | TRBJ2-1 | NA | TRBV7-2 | TGTGCCAGCAGCTTAAACCGGGGGACAGGGGGGGAAAATGAGCAGTTCTTC | CASSLNRGTGGENEQFF
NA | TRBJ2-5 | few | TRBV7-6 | TGTGCCAGCACCTCTCGAGTAGGGCAGCGTGAGTACCAAGAGACCCAGTACTTC | CASTSRVGQREYQETQYF
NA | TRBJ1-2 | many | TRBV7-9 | TGTGCCAGCTATGATCCAGGGGAAATGAACTATGGCTACACCTTC | CASYDPGEMNYGYTF
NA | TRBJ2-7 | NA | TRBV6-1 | TGTGCCAGCAGTTACGATTCATCCTACGAGCAGTACTTC | CASSYDSSYEQYF
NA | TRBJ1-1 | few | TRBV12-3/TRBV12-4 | TGTGCCACCCGCCACGTAGTGAACACTGAAGCTTTCTTT | CATRHVVNTEAFF
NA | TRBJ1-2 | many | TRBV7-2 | TGTGCCAGCAGCTTCATGTCGGGCTATGGCTACACCTTC | CASSFMSGYGYTF
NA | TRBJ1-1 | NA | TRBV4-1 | TGCGCCAGCAGCCACCCGGCATGGGGGGAAACTGAAGCTTTCTTT | CASSHPAWGETEAFF
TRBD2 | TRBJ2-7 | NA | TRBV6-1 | TGTGCCAGCAGTGAATATGGGAACGGGGGGTACGAGCAGTACTTC | CASSEYGNGGYEQYF
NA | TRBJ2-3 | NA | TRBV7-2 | TGTGCCAGCAGCTTAGGTCTAGCGCATGCAGATACGCAGTATTTT | CASSLGLAHADTQYF
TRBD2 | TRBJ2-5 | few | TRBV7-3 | TGTGCCAGCAGCGTAGCGGGGGGACAAGAGACCCAGTACTTC | CASSVAGGQETQYF
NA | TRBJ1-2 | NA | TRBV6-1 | TGTGCCAGCAGTGAGCCCCTATTGACACAGGGACCCCATGGCTACACCTTC | CASSEPLLTQGPHGYTF
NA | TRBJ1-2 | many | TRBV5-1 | TGCGCCAGCAGCTTAGCAGGGGCGGCCTATGGCTACACCTTC | CASSLAGAAYGYTF
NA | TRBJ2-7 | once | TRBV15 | TGTGCCACCAGCAGAGGGGAGGCAGGGGGCTACGAGCAGTACTTC | CATSRGEAGGYEQYF
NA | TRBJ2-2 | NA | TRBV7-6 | TGTGCCGGAGGGCTCTGGACCGGGGAGCTGTTTTTT | CAGGLWTGELFF
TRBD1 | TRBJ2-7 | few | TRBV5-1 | TGCGCCAGCAGCTGGACAGGGGGCACCTACGAGCAGTACTTC | CASSWTGGTYEQYF
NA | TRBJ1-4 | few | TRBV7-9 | TGTGCCAGCAGCTTAGTCGGGACAAGAAATGAAAAACTGTTTTTT | CASSLVGTRNEKLFF
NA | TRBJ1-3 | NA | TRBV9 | TGTGCCAGCAGCGTAGAAGACAGGCCGTACAACACCATATATTTT | CASSVEDRPYNTIYF
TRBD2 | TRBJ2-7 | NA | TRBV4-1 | TGCGCCAGCAGCCAAGTGGGGACTACATACGAGCAGTACTTC | CASSQVGTTYEQYF
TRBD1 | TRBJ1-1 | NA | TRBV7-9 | TGTGCCAGCAGCTTAAAGGGACAGGGGACTGAAGCTTTCTTT | CASSLKGQGTEAFF
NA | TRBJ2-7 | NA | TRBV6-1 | TGTGCCAGCAGTGAAGGGGCCGAGGGATCTACGACCTACGAGCAGTACTTC | CASSEGAEGSTTYEQYF
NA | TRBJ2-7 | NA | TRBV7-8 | TGTGCCAGCAGCTTAGCCGAGACAGGTTTCCACGAGCAGTACTTC | CASSLAETGFHEQYF
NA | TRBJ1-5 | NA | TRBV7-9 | TGTGCCAGCAGCCATGGGAGGAGGGGGAGCAATCAGCCCCAGCATTTT | CASSHGRRGSNQPQHF
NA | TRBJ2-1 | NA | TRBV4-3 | TGCGCCAGCAGCCAAGATCGAGGGGCCTACTCCTACAATGAGCAGTTCTTC | CASSQDRGAYSYNEQFF
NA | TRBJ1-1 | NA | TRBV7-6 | TGTGCCAGCAGTTCGGGTTTTCAGGGGACTGAAGCTTTCTTT | CASSSGFQGTEAFF
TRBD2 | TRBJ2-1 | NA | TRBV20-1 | TGCAGTGCTAGAGCCGGGACTAGCAACAATGAGCAGTTCTTC | CSARAGTSNNEQFF
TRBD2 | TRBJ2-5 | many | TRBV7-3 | TGTGCCAGCAGCTTAAACGGGTTGGGGGGGGAGACCCAGTACTTC | CASSLNGLGGETQYF